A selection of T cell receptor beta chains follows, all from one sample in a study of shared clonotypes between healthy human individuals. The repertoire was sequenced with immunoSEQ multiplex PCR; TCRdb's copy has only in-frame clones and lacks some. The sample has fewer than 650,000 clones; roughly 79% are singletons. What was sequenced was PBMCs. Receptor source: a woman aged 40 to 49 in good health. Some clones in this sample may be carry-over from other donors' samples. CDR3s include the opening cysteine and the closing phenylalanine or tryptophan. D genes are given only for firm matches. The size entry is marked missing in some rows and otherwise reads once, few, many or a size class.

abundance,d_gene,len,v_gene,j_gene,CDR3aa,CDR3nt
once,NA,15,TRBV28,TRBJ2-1,CASTAGQWEPDEQFF,TGTGCCAGCACCGCGGGACAGTGGGAACCCGATGAGCAGTTCTTC
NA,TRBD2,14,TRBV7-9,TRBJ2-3,CASSLVAGGDTQYF,TGTGCCAGCAGCTTAGTAGCGGGAGGGGATACGCAGTATTTT
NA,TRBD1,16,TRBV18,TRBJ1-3,CASSPGTGFLGNTIYF,TGTGCCAGCTCACCCGGGACAGGGTTTCTAGGAAACACCATATATTTT
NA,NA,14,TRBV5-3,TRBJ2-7,CARSRNRDGDEQYF,TGTGCCAGAAGCAGAAACAGGGATGGAGACGAGCAGTACTTC
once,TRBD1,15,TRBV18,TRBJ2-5,CASSRDTGGQETQYF,TGTGCCAGCTCACGGGACACAGGGGGGCAAGAGACCCAGTACTTC
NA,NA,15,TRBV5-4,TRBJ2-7,CASSSPPREKNEQYF,TGTGCCAGCAGCTCCCCCCCCCGGGAGAAAAACGAGCAGTACTTC
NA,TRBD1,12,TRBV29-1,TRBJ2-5,CSVDRGQETQYF,TGCAGCGTGGACAGGGGGCAAGAGACCCAGTACTTC
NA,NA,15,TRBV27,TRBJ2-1,CASRPLGSSYNEQFF,TGTGCCAGCAGGCCCCTGGGAAGCTCCTACAATGAGCAGTTCTTC
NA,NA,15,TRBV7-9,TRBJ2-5,CASSLAFGGLETQYF,TGTGCCAGCAGCTTAGCGTTTGGCGGCCTGGAGACCCAGTACTTC
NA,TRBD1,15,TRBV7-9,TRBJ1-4,CASSPHRGNNEKLFF,TGTGCCAGCAGCCCACACAGGGGGAATAATGAAAAACTGTTTTTT
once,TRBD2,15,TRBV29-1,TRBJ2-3,CSVEKAGGPADTQYF,TGCAGCGTTGAGAAAGCGGGAGGGCCGGCAGATACGCAGTATTTT
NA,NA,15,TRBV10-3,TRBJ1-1,CAISDPGHPNTEAFF,TGTGCCATCAGTGACCCGGGACACCCGAACACTGAAGCTTTCTTT
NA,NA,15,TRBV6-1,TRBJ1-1,CASSEAPGDGSEAFF,TGTGCCAGCAGTGAAGCACCCGGGGACGGATCTGAAGCTTTCTTT
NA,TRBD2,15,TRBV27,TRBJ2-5,CASSRTSGTWETQYF,TGTGCCAGCAGCCGGACTAGCGGGACGTGGGAGACCCAGTACTTC
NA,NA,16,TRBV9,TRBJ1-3,CASSVGGGSSGNTIYF,TGTGCCAGCAGCGTAGGGGGAGGCAGCTCTGGAAACACCATATATTTT
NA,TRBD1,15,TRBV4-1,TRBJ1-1,CASSQEGQGKAEAFF,TGCGCCAGCAGCCAAGAGGGACAGGGGAAGGCTGAAGCTTTCTTT
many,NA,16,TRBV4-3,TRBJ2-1,CASSQQSGISYNEQFF,TGCGCCAGCAGCCAACAGTCGGGGATCTCCTACAATGAGCAGTTCTTC
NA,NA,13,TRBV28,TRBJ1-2,CASSLSGLPGYTF,TGTGCCAGCAGTTTATCAGGGCTGCCTGGCTACACCTTC
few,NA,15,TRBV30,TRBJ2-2,CAWSRRRANTGELFF,TGTGCCTGGAGCAGAAGGCGGGCGAACACCGGGGAGCTGTTTTTT
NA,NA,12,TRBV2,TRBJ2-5,CASRGDQETQYF,TGTGCCAGCCGAGGGGACCAAGAGACCCAGTACTTC
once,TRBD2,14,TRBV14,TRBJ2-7,CASSRLAGSYEQYF,TGTGCCAGCAGCCGACTAGCGGGATCCTACGAGCAGTACTTC
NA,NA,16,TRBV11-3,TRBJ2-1,CASSPSGGLAYNEQFF,TGTGCCAGCAGCCCATCCGGCGGGTTAGCCTACAATGAGCAGTTCTTC
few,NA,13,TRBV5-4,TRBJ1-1,CASSLGSGLEAFF,TGTGCCAGCAGCTTGGGTTCAGGGCTTGAAGCTTTCTTT
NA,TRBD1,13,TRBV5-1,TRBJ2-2,CASSVNRGGELFF,TGCGCCAGCAGCGTAAACAGGGGCGGGGAGCTGTTTTTT
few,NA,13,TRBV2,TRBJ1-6,CASISQYNSPLHF,TGTGCCAGCATTAGTCAGTATAATTCACCCCTCCACTTT
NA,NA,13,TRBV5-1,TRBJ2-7,CASSLALGSEQYF,TGCGCCAGCAGCTTGGCCCTAGGGTCCGAGCAGTACTTC
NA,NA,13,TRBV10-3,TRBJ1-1,CAISESKESEAFF,TGTGCCATCAGTGAGTCGAAGGAATCTGAAGCTTTCTTT
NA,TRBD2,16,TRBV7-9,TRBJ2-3,CASSRDLAGNGDTQYF,TGTGCCAGCAGTCGGGACCTAGCGGGCAACGGGGATACGCAGTATTTT
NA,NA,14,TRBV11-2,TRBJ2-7,CASSLGVQGREQYF,TGTGCCAGCAGCTTAGGCGTTCAGGGACGCGAGCAGTACTTC
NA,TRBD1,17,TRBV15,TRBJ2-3,CATSRVTPGQGADTQYF,TGTGCCACCAGCAGAGTTACTCCCGGGCAGGGGGCAGATACGCAGTATTTT
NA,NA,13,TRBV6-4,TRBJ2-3,CARETERTDTQYF,TGTGCCAGGGAGACGGAGAGGACAGATACGCAGTATTTT
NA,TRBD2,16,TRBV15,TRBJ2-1,CATSRDWPTSGGPPIF,TGTGCCACCAGCAGAGATTGGCCGACTAGCGGGGGTCCCCCCATCTTC
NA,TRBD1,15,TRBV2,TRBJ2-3,CASSEGQGVVDTQYF,TGTGCCAGCAGTGAGGGACAGGGGGTGGTAGATACGCAGTATTTT
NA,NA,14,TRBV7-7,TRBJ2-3,CASSLLGRTDTQYF,TGTGCTAGCAGTCTATTGGGGCGCACAGATACGCAGTATTTT
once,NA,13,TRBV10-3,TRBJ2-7,CAISGSQGGEQYF,TGTGCCATCAGTGGTTCGCAGGGCGGCGAGCAGTACTTC
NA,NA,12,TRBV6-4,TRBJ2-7,CASSEGSYEQYF,TGTGCCAGCAGTGAAGGGAGTTACGAGCAGTACTTC
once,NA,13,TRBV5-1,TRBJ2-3,CASSSVGSDTQYF,TGCGCCAGCAGCTCGGTCGGGTCCGATACGCAGTATTTT
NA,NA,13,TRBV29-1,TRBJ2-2,CSVSQPNTGELFF,TGCAGCGTATCACAGCCGAACACCGGGGAGCTGTTTTTT
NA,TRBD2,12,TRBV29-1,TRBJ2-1,CSVGQLAGEQFF,TGCAGCGTTGGACAACTAGCGGGAGAGCAGTTCTTC
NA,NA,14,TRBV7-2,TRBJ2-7,CASSLSATTYEQYF,TGTGCCAGCAGCTTGAGCGCTACGACCTACGAGCAGTACTTC
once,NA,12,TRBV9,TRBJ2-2,CASSENTGELFF,TGTGCCAGCAGCGAGAACACCGGGGAGCTGTTTTTT
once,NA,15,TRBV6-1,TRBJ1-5,CASSAPDRTHQPQHF,TGTGCCAGCAGTGCCCCTGACAGAACTCATCAGCCCCAGCATTTT
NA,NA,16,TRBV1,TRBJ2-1,CTSSLRAGGLKNEQFF,TGCACCAGCAGCCTAAGAGCGGGAGGACTTAAAAATGAGCAGTTCTTC
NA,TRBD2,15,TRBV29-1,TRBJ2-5,CSVNLAGGIQETQYF,TGCAGCGTGAACCTAGCGGGAGGGATCCAAGAGACCCAGTACTTC
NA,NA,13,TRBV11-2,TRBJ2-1,CASSLPSKNEQFF,TGTGCCAGCAGCTTACCTAGCAAGAATGAGCAGTTCTTC
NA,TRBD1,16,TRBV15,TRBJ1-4,CATSRDQGATNEKLFF,TGTGCCACCAGCAGAGATCAGGGGGCAACTAATGAAAAACTGTTTTTT
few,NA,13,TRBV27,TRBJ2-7,CASSLSGPYEQYF,TGTGCCAGCAGTCTTAGCGGTCCCTACGAGCAGTACTTC
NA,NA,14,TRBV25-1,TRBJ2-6,CASSDLSGANVLTF,TGTGCCAGCAGTGATCTCTCTGGGGCCAACGTCCTGACTTTC
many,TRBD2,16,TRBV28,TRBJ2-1,CASSLSTSGGGGEQFF,TGTGCCAGCAGTTTGTCCACTAGCGGGGGTGGTGGTGAGCAGTTCTTC
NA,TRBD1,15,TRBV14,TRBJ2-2,CASSGRTGIPGELFF,TGTGCCAGCAGCGGCAGGACAGGGATTCCCGGGGAGCTGTTTTTT
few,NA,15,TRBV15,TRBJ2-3,CATSREAGPTDTQYF,TGTGCCACCAGCAGAGAGGCGGGCCCCACAGATACGCAGTATTTT
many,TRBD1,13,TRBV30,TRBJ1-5,CAWSVDRVQPQHF,TGTGCCTGGAGTGTAGACAGGGTTCAGCCCCAGCATTTT
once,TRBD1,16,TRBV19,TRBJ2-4,CASSIDPWDRANIQYF,TGTGCCAGTAGTATAGATCCGTGGGACAGGGCAAACATTCAGTACTTC
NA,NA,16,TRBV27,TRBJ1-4,CASSPWTVPTNEKLFF,TGTGCCAGCAGTCCCTGGACAGTGCCAACTAATGAAAAACTGTTTTTT